The source of this T cell receptor (beta chain) is a study of cytomegalovirus exposure and HLA in healthy donors. Findings and caveats of the study: The study put 150 to 200 TCR beta chains on its list as cytomegalovirus-associated.

PCR amplification relied on 60 Vbeta primers (plus 13 Jbeta primers). TCRdb's copy holds only in-frame clones and misses some; the assay was immunoSEQ multiplex PCR. Of approximately 76,000 clones listed, around 80% were seen once; the top ten hold 2% to 2.5%. This clone has at least ten counts. Its antigen is unidentified. Sequenced: PBMCs. This clonotype was sampled from a man aged 25 to 40 in good health and CMV-seronegative.

CDR3 sequence (DNA): TGTGCCAGCAGTCCGGACACCGGGGAGCTGTTTTTT. Its translation: CASSPDTGELFF. V is TRBV2 and J is TRBJ2-2, with no clear D. Germline loops: CDR1 SNHLY, CDR2 FYNNEI. CDR3 length equals 12 residues. The ends were cut back, 5 bases at V and 3 bases at J, with 4 bases in the middle.